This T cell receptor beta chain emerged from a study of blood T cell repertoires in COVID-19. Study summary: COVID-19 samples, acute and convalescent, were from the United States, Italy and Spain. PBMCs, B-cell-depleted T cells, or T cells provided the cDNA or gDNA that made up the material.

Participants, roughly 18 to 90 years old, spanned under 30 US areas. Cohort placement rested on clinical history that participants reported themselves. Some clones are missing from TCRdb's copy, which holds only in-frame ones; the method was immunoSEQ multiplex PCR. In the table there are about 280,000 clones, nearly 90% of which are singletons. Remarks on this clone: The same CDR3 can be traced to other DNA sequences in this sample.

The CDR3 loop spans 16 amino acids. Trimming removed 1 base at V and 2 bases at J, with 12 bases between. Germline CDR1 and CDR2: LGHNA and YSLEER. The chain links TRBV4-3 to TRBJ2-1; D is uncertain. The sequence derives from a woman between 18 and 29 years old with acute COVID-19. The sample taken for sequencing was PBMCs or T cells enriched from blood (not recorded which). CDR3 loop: CASSQGSGSPYNEQFF. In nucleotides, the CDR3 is TGCGCCAGCAGCCAAGGTTCCGGGTCACCCTACAATGAGCAGTTCTTC.